This T cell receptor beta chain was found in a study of T cells in Graves' hyperthyroidism and ophthalmopathy. Findings of the study overall: Researchers report that a 13 V-J model separated ophthalmopathy from stable hyperthyroidism.

Germline V gene lookup returns CDR1 SGHRS and CDR2 YFSETQ. The CDR3 length is 16 residues. The V end was cut by 0 bases, the J end by 6 bases, with 19 bases between. On this clonotype itself: Its specificity is not known. Since a much larger clone is just one base distant, this may be a read error.

The source material, RNA transcripts, was used to amplify TCR beta CDR3 regions. The TCR CDR3 was amplified in a first-round RT-PCR using the HTBI primer set. TCRdb used MiXCR to reprocess the multiplex PCR reads, holding one entry per CDR3 protein. The data hold about 640,000 distinct CDR3 sequences, with less than 25% observed a single time. The chain joins TRBV5-1 to TRBJ2-7; D may match TRBD1 or TRBD2 (6 bases each). This receptor was identified in a man aged 25 to 40 with Graves' ophthalmopathy. Specimen: blood. CDR3 protein: CASSLVEWRGAGEQYF. CDR3 bases: TGCGCCAGCAGCTTGGTCGAGTGGAGGGGGGCAGGCGAGCAGTACTTC.